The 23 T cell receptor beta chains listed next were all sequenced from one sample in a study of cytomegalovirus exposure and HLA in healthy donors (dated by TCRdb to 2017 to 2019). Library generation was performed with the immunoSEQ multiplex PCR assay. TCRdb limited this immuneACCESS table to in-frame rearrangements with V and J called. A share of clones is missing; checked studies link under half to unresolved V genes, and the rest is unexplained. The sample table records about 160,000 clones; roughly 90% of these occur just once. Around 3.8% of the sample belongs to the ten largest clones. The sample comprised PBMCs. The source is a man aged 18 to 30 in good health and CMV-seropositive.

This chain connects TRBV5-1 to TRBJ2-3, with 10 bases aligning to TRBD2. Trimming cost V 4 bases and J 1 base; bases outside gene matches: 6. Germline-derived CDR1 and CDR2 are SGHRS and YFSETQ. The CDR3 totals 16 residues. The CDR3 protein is CASSAAGTSGTDTQYF. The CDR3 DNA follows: TGCGCCAGCAGCGCGGCCGGGACTAGCGGCACAGATACGCAGTATTTT.

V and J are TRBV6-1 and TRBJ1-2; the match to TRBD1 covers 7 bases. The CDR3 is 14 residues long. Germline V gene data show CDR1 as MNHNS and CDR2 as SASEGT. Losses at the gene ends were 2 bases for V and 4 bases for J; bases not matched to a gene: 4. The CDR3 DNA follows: TGTGCCAGCAGTGAAAAGACAGGGATCTATGGCTACACCTTC. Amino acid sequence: CASSEKTGIYGYTF.

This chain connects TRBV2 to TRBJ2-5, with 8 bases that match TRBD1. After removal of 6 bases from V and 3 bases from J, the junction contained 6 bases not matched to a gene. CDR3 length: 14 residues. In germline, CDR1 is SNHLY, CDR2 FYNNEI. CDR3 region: CASRPGTGEETQYF. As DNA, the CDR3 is TGTGCCAGCAGACCCGGGACAGGAGAAGAGACCCAGTACTTC.

CDR3 in amino acids: CASSLSRYNEQFF. CDR3 DNA sequence: TGTGCCAGCAGCTTAAGTCGGTACAATGAGCAGTTCTTC. This rearrangement joins TRBV7-8 to TRBJ2-1; D is uncertain. The germline V and J ends were trimmed by 2 bases and 4 bases, with 6 bases remaining between them. The CDR3 extends over 13 amino acids. Germline loops: CDR1 SGHVS, CDR2 FQNEAQ.

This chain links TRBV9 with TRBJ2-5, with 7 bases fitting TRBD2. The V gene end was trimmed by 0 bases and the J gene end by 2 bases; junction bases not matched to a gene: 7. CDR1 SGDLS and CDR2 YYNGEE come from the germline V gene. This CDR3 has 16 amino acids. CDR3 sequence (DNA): TGTGCCAGCAGCGTAGCTGGGGGGGGGATTCAAGAGACCCAGTACTTC. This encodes CASSVAGGGIQETQYF.

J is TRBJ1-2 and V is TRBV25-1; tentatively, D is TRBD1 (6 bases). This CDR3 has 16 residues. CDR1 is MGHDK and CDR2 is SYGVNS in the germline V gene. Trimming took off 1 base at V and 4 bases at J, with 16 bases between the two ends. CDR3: CASSESGTIFAYGYTF. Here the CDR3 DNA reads TGTGCCAGCAGTGAATCCGGGACAATTTTTGCCTATGGCTACACCTTC.

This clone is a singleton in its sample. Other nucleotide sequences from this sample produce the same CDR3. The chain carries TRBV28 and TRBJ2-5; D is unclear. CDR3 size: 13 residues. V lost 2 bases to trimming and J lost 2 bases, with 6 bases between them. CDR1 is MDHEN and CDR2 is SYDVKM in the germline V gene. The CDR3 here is CASSLGGQETQYF. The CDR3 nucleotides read TGTGCCAGCAGTTTAGGCGGACAAGAGACCCAGTACTTC.

CDR3 sequence reads: CASSAGLAGSYNEQFF. In nucleotides, the CDR3 is TGTGCCAGCAGCGCAGGACTAGCCGGATCCTACAATGAGCAGTTCTTC. J is TRBJ2-1 and V is TRBV9; 8 nucleotides agree with TRBD2. With V trimmed by 3 bases and J by 1 base, 6 bases remained unmatched. CDR3 length: 16 amino acids. Germline-derived CDR1 and CDR2 are SGDLS and YYNGEE.

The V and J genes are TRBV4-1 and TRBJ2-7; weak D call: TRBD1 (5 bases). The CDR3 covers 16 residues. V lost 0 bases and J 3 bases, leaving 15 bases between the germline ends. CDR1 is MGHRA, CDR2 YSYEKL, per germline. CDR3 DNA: TGCGCCAGCAGCCAAGAGGGTGAGGCAGGGCGCTACGAGCAGTACTTC. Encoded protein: CASSQEGEAGRYEQYF.

This CDR3 is CASSVGGRDTQYF. As DNA, the CDR3 is TGTGCCAGCAGCGTGGGAGGGAGAGATACGCAGTATTTT. The rearrangement uses TRBV9 and TRBJ2-3; 7 bases agree with TRBD2. Trimming took 2 bases from V and 5 from J; bases not matched to a gene: 2. The CDR3 has 13 amino acids. Germline lookup yields CDR1 SGDLS and CDR2 YYNGEE.

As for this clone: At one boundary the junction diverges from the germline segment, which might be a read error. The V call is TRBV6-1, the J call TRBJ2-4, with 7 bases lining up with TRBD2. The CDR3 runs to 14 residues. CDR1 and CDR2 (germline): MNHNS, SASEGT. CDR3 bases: TGTGCCAGCAGCTGGGGGGGAGCGGGGCGCTATCTTCTCTTC. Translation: CASSWGGAGRYLLF.

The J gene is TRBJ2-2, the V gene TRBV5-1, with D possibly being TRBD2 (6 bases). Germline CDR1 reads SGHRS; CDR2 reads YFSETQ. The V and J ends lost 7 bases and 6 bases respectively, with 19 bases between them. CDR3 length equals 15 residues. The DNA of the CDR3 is TGCGCCAGCTTGGCTAGCGCGTTAAGACCCGGGGAGCTGTTTTTT. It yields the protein CASLASALRPGELFF.

The CDR3 sequence is CASSGHGTSGLYTDTQYF. The CDR3 DNA sequence: TGTGCCAGCAGCGGACATGGGACTAGCGGGCTTTACACAGATACGCAGTATTTT. The chain carries TRBV9 and TRBJ2-3, with TRBD2 identical over 12 bases. Germline CDR1 is SGDLS and CDR2 is YYNGEE. The CDR3 has 18 amino acids. Trimming removed 3 bases from V and 2 bases from J; junction bases left unmatched: 10.

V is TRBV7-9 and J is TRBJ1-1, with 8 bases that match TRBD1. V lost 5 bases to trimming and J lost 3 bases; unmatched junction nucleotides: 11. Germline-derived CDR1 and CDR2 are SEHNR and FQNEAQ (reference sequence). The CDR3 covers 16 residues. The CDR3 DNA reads TGTGCCAGCAGCGCCCACTCAGGGGGCCCGGACACTGAAGCTTTCTTT. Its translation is CASSAHSGGPDTEAFF.

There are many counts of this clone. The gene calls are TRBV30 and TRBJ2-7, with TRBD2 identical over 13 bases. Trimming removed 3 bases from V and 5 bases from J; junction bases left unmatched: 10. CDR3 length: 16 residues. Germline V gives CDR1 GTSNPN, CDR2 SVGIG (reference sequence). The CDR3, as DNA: TGTGCCTGGAGCGCTCTCGGACTAGCGGGAGCTAACGAGCAGTACTTC. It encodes CAWSALGLAGANEQYF.

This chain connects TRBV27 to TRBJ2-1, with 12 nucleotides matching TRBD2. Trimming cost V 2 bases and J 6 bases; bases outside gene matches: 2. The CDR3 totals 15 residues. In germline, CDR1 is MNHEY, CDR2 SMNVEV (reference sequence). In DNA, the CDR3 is TGTGCCAGCAGTTTACAGACTAGCGGGAGCAATGAGCAGTTCTTC. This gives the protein CASSLQTSGSNEQFF.

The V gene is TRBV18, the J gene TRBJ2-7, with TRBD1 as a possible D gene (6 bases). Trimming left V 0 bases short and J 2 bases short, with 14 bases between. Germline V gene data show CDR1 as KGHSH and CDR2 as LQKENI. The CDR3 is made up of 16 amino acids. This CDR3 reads CASSPPIQGRTYEQYF. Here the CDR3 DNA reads TGTGCCAGCTCACCACCGATCCAGGGGCGAACCTACGAGCAGTACTTC.

DNA of the CDR3: TGTGCCAGCAGTGAGGACGGGGGGTTTCCCTACGAGCAGTACTTC. Translating gives CASSEDGGFPYEQYF. The chain links TRBV11-2 to TRBJ2-7; 7 positions agree with TRBD2. With 6 bases clipped from V and 2 bases from J, the junction kept 10 bases outside the gene matches. This CDR3 spans 15 amino acids. CDR1 SGHAT and CDR2 FQNNGV come from the germline V gene.

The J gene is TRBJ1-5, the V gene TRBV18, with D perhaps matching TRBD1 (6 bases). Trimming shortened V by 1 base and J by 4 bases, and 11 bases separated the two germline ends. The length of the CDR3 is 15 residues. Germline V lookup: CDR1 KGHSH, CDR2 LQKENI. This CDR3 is CASSPQTGPNQPQHF. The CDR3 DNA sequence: TGTGCCAGCTCACCACAGACAGGACCGAATCAGCCCCAGCATTTT. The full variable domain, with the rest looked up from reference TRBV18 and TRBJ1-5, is NAGVMQNPRHLVRRRGQEARLRCSPMKGHSHVYWYRQLPEEGLKFMVYLQKENIIDESGMPKERFSAEFPKEGPSILRIQQVVRGDSAAYFCASSPQTGPNQPQHFGDGTRLSIL.

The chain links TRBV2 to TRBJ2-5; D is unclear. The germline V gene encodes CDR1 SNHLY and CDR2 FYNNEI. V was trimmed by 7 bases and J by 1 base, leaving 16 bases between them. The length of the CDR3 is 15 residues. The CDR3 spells CASTLEALTQETQYF. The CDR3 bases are TGTGCCAGCACTTTAGAGGCCCTCACCCAAGAGACCCAGTACTTC.

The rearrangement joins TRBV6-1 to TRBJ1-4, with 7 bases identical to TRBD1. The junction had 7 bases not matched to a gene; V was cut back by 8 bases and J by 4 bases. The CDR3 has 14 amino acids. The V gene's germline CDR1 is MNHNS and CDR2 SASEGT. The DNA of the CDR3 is TGTGCCAGCGGAGGGGGCGCGTTTAATGAAAAACTGTTTTTT. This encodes CASGGGAFNEKLFF.

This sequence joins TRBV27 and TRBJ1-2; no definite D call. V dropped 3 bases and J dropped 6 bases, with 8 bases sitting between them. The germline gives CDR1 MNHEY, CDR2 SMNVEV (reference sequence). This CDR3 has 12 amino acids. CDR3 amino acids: CASSFGGNGYTF. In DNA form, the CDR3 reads TGTGCCAGCAGTTTTGGAGGCAATGGCTACACCTTC.

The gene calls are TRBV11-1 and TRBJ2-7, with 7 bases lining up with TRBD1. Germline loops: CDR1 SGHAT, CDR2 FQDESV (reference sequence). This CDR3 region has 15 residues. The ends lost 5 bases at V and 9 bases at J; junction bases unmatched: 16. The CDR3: CASSAQTGIKALQYF. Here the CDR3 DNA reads TGTGCCAGCAGCGCCCAGACAGGGATTAAGGCTCTGCAGTACTTC.